These 3 T cell receptor beta chains were all obtained from the same sample, sequenced in a study of cytomegalovirus exposure and HLA in healthy donors. PCR was performed using 60 Vbeta and 13 Jbeta primers. Method: immunoSEQ multiplex PCR; TCRdb's copy keeps in-frame clones and lacks some. The sample lists fewer than 200,000 clones; less than 85% were seen once. Specimen: PBMCs. The origin of the receptors is a man aged 35 to 55 in good health and CMV-seronegative.

The J gene is TRBJ2-2, the V gene TRBV5-1; TRBD1 matches at 8 bases. Losses at the gene ends were 3 bases for V and 7 bases for J; bases not matched to a gene: 8. The germline V gene has CDR1 SGHRS and CDR2 YFSETQ. The CDR3 is 15 residues long. The CDR3 sequence: CASSSSGGDGGELFF. The CDR3 bases are TGCGCCAGCAGCTCATCAGGGGGCGATGGCGGGGAGCTGTTTTTT.

As concerns this clone: Mismatch with germline at one junction end may stem from a read error. The chain is built from TRBV7-7 and TRBJ2-1; 7 positions match TRBD2. This CDR3 is built from 14 residues. The germline gives CDR1 SSHAT, CDR2 FNYEAQ (reference sequence). The CDR3 DNA sequence: TGTGCTAGCAGCCACCCAGCGGGGTCGAATGAGCAGTTCTTC. Translating gives CASSHPAGSNEQFF.

The CDR3 nucleotides read TGTGCCAGCAGTGAGGAAGCAGGGTGGAAGAACACTGAAGCTTTCTTT. Amino acids: CASSEEAGWKNTEAFF. The rearrangement uses TRBV2 and TRBJ1-1; TRBD1 is a possible D gene (5 bases). V dropped 3 bases and J dropped 1 base, with 15 bases sitting between them. The CDR3 sequence is 16 residues long. The germline V gene has CDR1 SNHLY and CDR2 FYNNEI.